Listed below are T cell receptor beta chains from one sample, sequenced in a study of somatic mutations in cytotoxic T cells in rheumatoid arthritis. TCRdb's copy holds only in-frame clones and misses some; the assay was immunoSEQ multiplex PCR. The sample includes around 23,000 clones, roughly 80% of them seen just once. Sequencing was performed on CD8+ T cells sorted from blood. The receptors shown here come from an adult with rheumatoid arthritis. Both conserved end residues are part of each CDR3. Each record gives: V gene, J gene, D gene, clone size, CDR3 DNA, CDR3 protein. The D gene is left open where the match is weak. A row's size may be missing; if present it is once, few, many or a size class.

TRBV7-2,TRBJ1-2,NA,once,TGTGCCAGCAGCTTAGGGCTCCTCGATGGCTACACCTTC,CASSLGLLDGYTF
TRBV7-2,TRBJ1-1,NA,NA,TGTGCTTCCCTAAAGGGCAAGAACACTGAAGCTTTCTTT,CASLKGKNTEAFF
TRBV6-5,TRBJ2-1,TRBD2,medium-sized,TGTGCCAGCACCTATGGACTAGCGGGGTCTGGTGAGCAGTTCTTC,CASTYGLAGSGEQFF
TRBV7-6,TRBJ1-1,TRBD1,NA,TGTGCCAGCAGCGCCGTACAGGGGGGAGACACTGAAGCTTTCTTT,CASSAVQGGDTEAFF
TRBV10-3,TRBJ2-7,TRBD2,NA,TGTGCCATCAGTGACGGAGGCGGGGGGGCGTACGAGCAGTACTTC,CAISDGGGGAYEQYF
TRBV11-2,TRBJ1-1,TRBD1,NA,TGTGCCAGCAGCTTCGGGGCAGGGGGCGTGAACACTGAAGCTTTCTTT,CASSFGAGGVNTEAFF
TRBV14,TRBJ2-7,TRBD2,NA,TGTGCCAGCAGCGCAATAGCGGGGGGGTCTTACGAGCAGTACTTC,CASSAIAGGSYEQYF
TRBV19,TRBJ1-1,NA,NA,TGTGCCAGTAGTATAGTGCAGGCAGGGATCCCTGAAGCTTTCTTT,CASSIVQAGIPEAFF
TRBV2,TRBJ2-5,NA,NA,TGTGCCAGCAGTGGAGGATGGCAAGAGACCCAGTACTTC,CASSGGWQETQYF
TRBV13,TRBJ2-3,NA,NA,TGTGCCAGCAGCTTAGGCCGGTGGAGGGCAGATACGCAGTATTTT,CASSLGRWRADTQYF
TRBV4-3,TRBJ2-7,NA,NA,TGCGCCAGCAGCCAAGAGTGGACAGCTCACTACGAGCAGTACTTC,CASSQEWTAHYEQYF
TRBV12-5,TRBJ1-4,TRBD1,NA,TGTGCTAGTGGTTTGGGGACAGGGCTCGATGAAAAACTGTTTTTT,CASGLGTGLDEKLFF
TRBV15,TRBJ1-1,NA,NA,TGTGCCACCAGCAGAGGTGGAGAGAACACTGAAGCTTTCTTT,CATSRGGENTEAFF
TRBV6-1,TRBJ2-7,TRBD2,NA,TGTGCCAGCAGTGAAGGGACTAGCTCCTACGAGCAGTACTTC,CASSEGTSSYEQYF
TRBV19,TRBJ1-2,TRBD1,once,TGTGCCAGTAGTAACGACAGGGGAGCCTATGGCTACACCTTC,CASSNDRGAYGYTF
TRBV6-5,TRBJ2-3,NA,once,TGTGCCAGCAGTTACTCTATTGCAGCAGGAGATACGCAGTATTTT,CASSYSIAAGDTQYF
TRBV19,TRBJ2-3,NA,medium-sized,TGTGCCAGTAATAGCGAGTGGACAGATACGCAGTATTTT,CASNSEWTDTQYF
TRBV4-1,TRBJ2-7,TRBD2,NA,TGCGCCAGCAGCCAAGCGCCGGGACTAGCTTCCTACGAGCAGTACTTC,CASSQAPGLASYEQYF
TRBV10-3,TRBJ2-7,TRBD1,NA,TGTGCCATCAGTGATTCGGGACAGTCCTACGAGCAGTACTTC,CAISDSGQSYEQYF
TRBV7-6,TRBJ2-3,TRBD1,NA,TGTGCCAGCAGCCAGGGGGACAGGGGGGAAGATACGCAGTATTTT,CASSQGDRGEDTQYF
TRBV6-4,TRBJ2-1,NA,NA,TGTGCCAGCAGTGATGACGGGGGATCAAATGAGCAGTTCTTC,CASSDDGGSNEQFF
TRBV5-8,TRBJ1-5,TRBD1,NA,TGTGCCAGCAGTCGGACAGGGGATAATCAGCCCCAGCATTTT,CASSRTGDNQPQHF
TRBV14,TRBJ2-7,NA,NA,TGTGCCAGCAGCCAAGTCGGCGGGTACGAGCAGTACTTC,CASSQVGGYEQYF
TRBV6-1,TRBJ2-5,NA,NA,TGTGCCAGCAGTGATTGGGGAGGGGGAGAGACCCAGTACTTC,CASSDWGGGETQYF
TRBV11-3,TRBJ2-1,NA,NA,TGTGCCAGCAGCTCCCGGGAAAATATCCAGCATGAGCAGTTCTTC,CASSSRENIQHEQFF
TRBV7-8,TRBJ1-5,NA,NA,TGTGCCAGCAGCTTAACGGTAGCAAGCAATCAGCCCCAGCATTTT,CASSLTVASNQPQHF
TRBV11-2,TRBJ2-7,NA,NA,TGTGCCAGCAGCTTAGGATACGGCCAGGGTGGCGAGCAGTACTTC,CASSLGYGQGGEQYF
TRBV5-8,TRBJ2-7,NA,NA,TGTGCCAGCAGCTTCGAGGGGTCCTACGAGCAGTACTTC,CASSFEGSYEQYF
TRBV5-4,TRBJ2-7,TRBD1,NA,TGTGCCAGCAGCTTGGGGGACAGGGGCTACGAGCAGTACTTC,CASSLGDRGYEQYF
TRBV5-5,TRBJ1-4,NA,NA,TGTGCCAGCAGCTTTGGGTGGGCTAATGAAAAACTGTTTTTT,CASSFGWANEKLFF
TRBV27,TRBJ2-7,NA,NA,TGTGCCAGCAGTTTATACGTCGGGGGACCGTCCTACGAGCAGTACTTC,CASSLYVGGPSYEQYF
TRBV6-1,TRBJ1-2,NA,NA,TGTGCCAGCAGTGAAATAGGCCGGCGGGGGAGGCACTATGGCTACACCTTC,CASSEIGRRGRHYGYTF
TRBV7-8,TRBJ1-4,TRBD1,NA,TGTGCCAGCAGCCCGAGGACAGGGGGGGATGAAAAACTGTTTTTT,CASSPRTGGDEKLFF
TRBV5-4,TRBJ2-7,NA,NA,TGTGCCAGCAGCCCCGGGGGGACAAGATACGAGCAGTACTTC,CASSPGGTRYEQYF
TRBV2,TRBJ2-3,TRBD2,NA,TGTGCCAGCAGTACCGGGACTAGCGGGGGGAATACCCAAGATACGCAGTATTTT,CASSTGTSGGNTQDTQYF
TRBV10-3,TRBJ1-2,TRBD1,NA,TGTGCCATCAGTGAAGGGACAGCCTACCCTAACTATGGCTACACCTTC,CAISEGTAYPNYGYTF
TRBV4-2,TRBJ2-5,TRBD2,NA,TGTGCCAGCAGCCAACGATCCGGGCTAGCGGGGGGACAAGAGACCCAGTACTTC,CASSQRSGLAGGQETQYF
TRBV29-1,TRBJ2-5,TRBD1,NA,TGCAGCACAAGTGGGACAGGGGGGACTATTCAAGAGACCCAGTACTTC,CSTSGTGGTIQETQYF
TRBV27,TRBJ1-1,NA,NA,TGTGCCAGCAGTTTAACAGGGACGAACACTGAAGCTTTCTTT,CASSLTGTNTEAFF
TRBV13,TRBJ1-4,TRBD1,NA,TGTGCCAGCAGCTTAGCGACAGGGAGGAATGAAAAACTGTTTTTT,CASSLATGRNEKLFF
TRBV6-5,TRBJ2-3,NA,NA,TGTGCCAGCAGTTACTCGGGCAGGATGGGGGATACGCAGTATTTT,CASSYSGRMGDTQYF
TRBV11-2,TRBJ1-3,NA,NA,TGTGCCAGCAGCACTTCAGGGTTCAACACCATATATTTT,CASSTSGFNTIYF
TRBV5-4,TRBJ2-2,TRBD2,NA,TGTGCCAGCAGCTCGGGACTAGCGGGGGGCCCGGTGTCCGGGGAGCTGTTTTTT,CASSSGLAGGPVSGELFF
TRBV4-3,TRBJ2-6,NA,NA,TGCGCCAGCAACCAATCCGAGGGGTCAGGGGCCAACGTCCTGACTTTC,CASNQSEGSGANVLTF
TRBV11-2,TRBJ2-7,NA,NA,TGTGCCAGCAGCGTCGCCATAAACGCCGAGCAGTACTTC,CASSVAINAEQYF
TRBV19,TRBJ2-3,TRBD2,NA,TGTGCCAGTAGTATGGTGGTAGCGGGGCGAACCGGATTACCCACAGATACGCAGTATTTT,CASSMVVAGRTGLPTDTQYF
TRBV7-3,TRBJ2-3,TRBD2,NA,TGTGCCAGCAGCAAAGCCCCGACTAGCGGGGGGGCTTCAGATACGCAGTATTTT,CASSKAPTSGGASDTQYF
TRBV27,TRBJ2-7,NA,NA,TGTGCCAGCAGTTCTGCCAGTAGCGCCTCCTACGAGCAGTACTTC,CASSSASSASYEQYF
TRBV5-4,TRBJ1-2,NA,NA,TGTGCCAGCAGCTTGAAAGGGAGGGAAGGCTACACCTTC,CASSLKGREGYTF
TRBV2,TRBJ1-1,NA,few,TGTGCCAGGGAACAGAGCCCGAACACTGAAGCTTTCTTT,CAREQSPNTEAFF
TRBV19,TRBJ2-7,NA,few,TGTGCCAGTAGTCCCTGGAGGCAGGGTGGCCCCTACGAGCAGTACTTC,CASSPWRQGGPYEQYF
TRBV18,TRBJ2-5,NA,NA,TGTGCCAGCTCACCAGAGGGTCTGGGTAGGGAGACCCAGTACTTC,CASSPEGLGRETQYF
TRBV7-9,TRBJ2-2,NA,few,TGTGCCAGCAGTTTGGGACATCTACTCCTCACCGGGGAGCTGTTTTTT,CASSLGHLLLTGELFF
TRBV13,TRBJ2-1,NA,NA,TGTGCCAGCAGCTTAGGGGGGGGCTACAATGAGCAGTTCTTC,CASSLGGGYNEQFF
TRBV19,TRBJ2-7,NA,NA,TGTGCCAGTAGTATAGAGTTGCACCGGGCGGGTTACGAGCAGTACTTC,CASSIELHRAGYEQYF
TRBV5-1,TRBJ2-7,NA,NA,TGCGCCAGCAGCTTGGAACCCCTATACTACGAGCAGTACTTC,CASSLEPLYYEQYF
TRBV5-1,TRBJ1-6,NA,NA,TGCGCCAGCAGCTTGGTGGGGGATAATAATTCACCCCTCCACTTT,CASSLVGDNNSPLHF
TRBV25-1,TRBJ2-5,TRBD1,NA,TGTGCCAGCAGTGAATTAGGGGACAGACAAGAGACCCAGTACTTC,CASSELGDRQETQYF
TRBV6-1,TRBJ1-1,NA,NA,TGTGCCAGCAGTGAACTTCAGGGGATGAACACTGAAGCTTTCTTT,CASSELQGMNTEAFF